The rows below give T cell receptor beta chains drawn from one sample of a study of shared clonotypes between healthy human individuals. Repertoires were generated with immunoSEQ multiplex PCR, while TCRdb's copy carries only in-frame clones and drops some. Of roughly 480,000 clones in the sample, around three quarters are singletons; the top ten hold about an eighth. The sequencing sample was made of PBMCs. The receptors derive from a woman in her thirties or forties in good health. Some clones in this sample may be carry-over from other donors' samples. Both conserved end residues are part of each CDR3. D genes are given only for firm matches. A clone size is listed for some rows: how often the clone was seen (once, few, many), or a class if it is expanded.

v_call,clone_size,j_call,d_call,cdr3_nt,cdr3_aa
TRBV5-1,once,TRBJ2-5,TRBD1,TGCGCCAGCAGCGCGACAGGGGGCGGCTCAGAGACCCAGTACTTC,CASSATGGGSETQYF
TRBV7-2,NA,TRBJ1-2,TRBD1,TGTGCCAGCAGCGCAGACAGGGGGCGAAACTATGGCTACACCTTC,CASSADRGRNYGYTF
TRBV27,NA,TRBJ1-2,TRBD1,TGTGCCAGCAGTCGTTCCCTGGGACAGTATGGCTACACCTTC,CASSRSLGQYGYTF
TRBV4-3,NA,TRBJ2-3,NA,TGCGCCAGCAGCCATACAGAGTCAGATACGCAGTATTTT,CASSHTESDTQYF
TRBV9,once,TRBJ2-1,NA,TGTGCCAGCAGCGGGCGACTCGGGCGGCACAATGAGCAGTTCTTC,CASSGRLGRHNEQFF
TRBV27,NA,TRBJ2-7,NA,TGTGCCAGCAGTTTCGCCTGGGCCCCGGACGAGCAGTACTTC,CASSFAWAPDEQYF
TRBV6-6,NA,TRBJ1-2,NA,TGTGCCAGCACAGGGAATATTAACTATGGCTACACCTTC,CASTGNINYGYTF
TRBV7-6,few,TRBJ2-7,TRBD2,TGTGCCAGCAGCTCCCGTTTGCAGAGGGAGGGCCACGAGCAGTACTTC,CASSSRLQREGHEQYF
TRBV7-8,once,TRBJ1-1,NA,TGTGCCAGCAGCTTAGTGGAAATGAACACTGAAGCTTTCTTT,CASSLVEMNTEAFF
TRBV18,NA,TRBJ2-7,NA,TGTGCCAGCTCCCCGGACAGATACGAGCAGTACTTC,CASSPDRYEQYF
TRBV2,NA,TRBJ2-1,TRBD1,TGTGCCAGCAGGGGGACAGCCTACAATGAGCAGTTCTTC,CASRGTAYNEQFF
TRBV5-3,few,TRBJ2-7,NA,TGTGCCAGAAGCTCCCATAGCGAGCAGTACTTC,CARSSHSEQYF
TRBV28,NA,TRBJ1-5,NA,TGTGCCAGCAGTTCCTCGGGGCGGGGGAAGCATTTT,CASSSSGRGKHF
TRBV28,NA,TRBJ1-1,NA,TGTGCCAGCAGACAGGTGAACACTGAAGCTTTCTTT,CASRQVNTEAFF
TRBV27,NA,TRBJ2-7,TRBD2,TGTGCCAGCAGTTTATCGAGTTTAGCGGGCCTATACGAGCAGTACTTC,CASSLSSLAGLYEQYF
TRBV19,NA,TRBJ2-7,TRBD2,TGTGCCAGTAGTGTCGGGACTAGCATTGGCGAGCAGTACTTC,CASSVGTSIGEQYF
TRBV15,NA,TRBJ2-3,TRBD2,TGTGCCACCAGCAGCGCGATAGCGGGAGGGACAGATACGCAGTATTTT,CATSSAIAGGTDTQYF
TRBV10-3,NA,TRBJ2-1,TRBD2,TGTGCCATCAGAGTAAGCCTGGGACTAGCGGGAGCGGGTAATGAGCAGTTCTTC,CAIRVSLGLAGAGNEQFF
TRBV7-9,NA,TRBJ2-1,TRBD2,TGTGCCAGCAGCTTAGGAGGCGGGAGGGCCCTGAATGAGCAGTTCTTC,CASSLGGGRALNEQFF
TRBV28,NA,TRBJ2-7,TRBD1,TGTGCCAGCAGTTTACAGGGGGCCGCCTACGAGCAGTACTTC,CASSLQGAAYEQYF
TRBV7-3,many,TRBJ2-5,NA,TGTGCCAGCAGCTTAGGAGGAGGTAGTGGGCAAGAGACCCAGTACTTC,CASSLGGGSGQETQYF
TRBV5-1,NA,TRBJ2-3,NA,TGCGCCAGCAGCGCGACTAGAACAGATACGCAGTATTTT,CASSATRTDTQYF
TRBV28,NA,TRBJ2-3,NA,TGTGCCAGCAGTTTACGCCGGTATGCGCAGTATTTT,CASSLRRYAQYF
TRBV5-4,medium-sized,TRBJ2-7,NA,TGTGCCAGCAGCTTGGGGCAATGGAAGGGCGAGCAGTACTTC,CASSLGQWKGEQYF